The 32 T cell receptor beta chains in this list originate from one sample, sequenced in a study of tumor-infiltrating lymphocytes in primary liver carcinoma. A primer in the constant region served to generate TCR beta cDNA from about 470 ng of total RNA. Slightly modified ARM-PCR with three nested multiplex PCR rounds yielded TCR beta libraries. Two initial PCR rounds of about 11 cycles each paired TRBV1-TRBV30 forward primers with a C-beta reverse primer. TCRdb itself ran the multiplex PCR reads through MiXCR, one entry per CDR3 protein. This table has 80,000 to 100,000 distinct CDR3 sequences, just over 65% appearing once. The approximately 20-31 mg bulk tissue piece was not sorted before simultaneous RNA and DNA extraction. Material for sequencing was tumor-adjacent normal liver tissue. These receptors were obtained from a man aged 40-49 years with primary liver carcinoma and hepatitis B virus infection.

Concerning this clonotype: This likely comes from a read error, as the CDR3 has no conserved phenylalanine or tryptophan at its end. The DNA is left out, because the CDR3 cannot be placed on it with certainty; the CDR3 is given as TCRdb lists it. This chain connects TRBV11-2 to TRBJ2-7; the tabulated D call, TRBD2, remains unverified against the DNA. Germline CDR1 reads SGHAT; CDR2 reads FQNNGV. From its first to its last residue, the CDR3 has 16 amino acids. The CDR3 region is CASSSFPGLRSHKRYY.

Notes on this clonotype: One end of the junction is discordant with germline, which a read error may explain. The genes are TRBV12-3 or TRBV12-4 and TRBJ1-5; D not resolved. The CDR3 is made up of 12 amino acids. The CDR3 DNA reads TGTGCTAGCAGTACCGCTCGGGAGCCCCAGCATTTT. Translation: CASSTAREPQHF.

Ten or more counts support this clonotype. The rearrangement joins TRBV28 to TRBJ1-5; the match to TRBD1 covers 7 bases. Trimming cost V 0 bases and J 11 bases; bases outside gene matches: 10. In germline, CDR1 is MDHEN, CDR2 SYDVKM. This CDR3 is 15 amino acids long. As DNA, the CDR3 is TGTGCCAGCAGTTTATGGGGAACAGGGGAGGAGACCCAGCATTTT. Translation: CASSLWGTGEETQHF.

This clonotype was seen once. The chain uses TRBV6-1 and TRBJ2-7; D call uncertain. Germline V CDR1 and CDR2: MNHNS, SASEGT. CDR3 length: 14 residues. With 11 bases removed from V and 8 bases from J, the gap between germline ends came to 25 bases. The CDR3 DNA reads TGTGCCTCCAGCCGAAATCGGCTCGACTGCAAGCAGTACTTC. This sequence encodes CASSRNRLDCKQYF.

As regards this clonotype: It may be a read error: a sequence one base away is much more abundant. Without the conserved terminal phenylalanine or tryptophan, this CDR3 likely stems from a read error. Here the CDR3 reads CASSFTRLETQYL. CDR3 DNA: TGTGCCAGCAGCTTCACCCGGCTGGAGACCCAGTACTTA. V gene TRBV7-8 combines with J gene TRBJ2-5, with D unclear. The germline V and J ends were trimmed by 3 bases and 5 bases, with 10 bases remaining between them. Germline assignment: CDR1 SGHVS and CDR2 FQNEAQ. The CDR3 totals 13 residues.

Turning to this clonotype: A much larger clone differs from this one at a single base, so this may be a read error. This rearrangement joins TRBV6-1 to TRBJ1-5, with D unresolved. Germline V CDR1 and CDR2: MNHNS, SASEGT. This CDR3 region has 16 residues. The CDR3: CVSSELGSYSNQPQHF. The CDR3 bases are TGTGTCAGCAGTGAATTGGGCAGCTATAGCAATCAGCCCCAGCATTTT.

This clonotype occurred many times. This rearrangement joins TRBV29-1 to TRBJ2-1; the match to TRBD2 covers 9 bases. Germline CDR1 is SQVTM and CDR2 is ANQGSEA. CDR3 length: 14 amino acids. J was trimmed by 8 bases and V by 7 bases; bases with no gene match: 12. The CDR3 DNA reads TGCAGCGGACGCAGGACTAGCGATCGGTATGAGCAGTTCTTC. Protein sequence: CSGRRTSDRYEQFF.

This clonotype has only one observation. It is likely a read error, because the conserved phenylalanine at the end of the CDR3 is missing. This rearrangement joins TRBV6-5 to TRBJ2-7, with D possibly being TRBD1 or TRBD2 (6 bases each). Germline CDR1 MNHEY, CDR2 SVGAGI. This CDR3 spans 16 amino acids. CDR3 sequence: CASSCSRGVLSYEQYI. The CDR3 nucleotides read TGTGCCAGTAGTTGCTCGAGGGGGGTCCTATCCTACGAGCAGTACATC.

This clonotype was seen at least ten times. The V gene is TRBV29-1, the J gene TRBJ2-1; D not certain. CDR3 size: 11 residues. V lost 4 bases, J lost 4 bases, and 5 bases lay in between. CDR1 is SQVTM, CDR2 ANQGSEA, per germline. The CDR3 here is CSVVGYNEQFF. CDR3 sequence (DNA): TGCAGCGTTGTAGGGTACAATGAGCAGTTCTTC.

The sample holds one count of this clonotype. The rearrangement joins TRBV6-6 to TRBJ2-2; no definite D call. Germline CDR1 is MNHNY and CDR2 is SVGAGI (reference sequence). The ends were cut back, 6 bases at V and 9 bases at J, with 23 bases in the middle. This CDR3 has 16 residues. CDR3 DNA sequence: TGTGCCAGCAGAAGTACTCGGGCCGCGAATACCCGGGAGCTGTTTTTT. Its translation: CASRSTRAANTRELFF.

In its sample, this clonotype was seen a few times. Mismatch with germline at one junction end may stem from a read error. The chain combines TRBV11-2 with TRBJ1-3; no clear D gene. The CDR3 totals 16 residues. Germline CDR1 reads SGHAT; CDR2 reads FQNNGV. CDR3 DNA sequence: TGTGTCAGCAGCTTAGATAAGGGATGGACTGGAAACACCATATATTTT. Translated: CVSSLDKGWTGNTIYF.

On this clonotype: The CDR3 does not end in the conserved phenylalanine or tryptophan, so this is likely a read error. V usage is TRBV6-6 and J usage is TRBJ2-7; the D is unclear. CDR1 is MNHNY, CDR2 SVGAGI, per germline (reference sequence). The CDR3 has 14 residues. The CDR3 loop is CASSYLYGSYEQYL. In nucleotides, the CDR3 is TGCGCCAGCAGTTACTTGTACGGTTCCTACGAGCAGTACTTA.

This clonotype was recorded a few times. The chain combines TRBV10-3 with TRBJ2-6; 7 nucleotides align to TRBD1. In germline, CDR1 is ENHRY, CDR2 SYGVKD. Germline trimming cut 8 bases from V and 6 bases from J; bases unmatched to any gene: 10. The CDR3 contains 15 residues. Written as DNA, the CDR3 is TGTGCCATCGGAAAAGGACAGGAGGAGGCCAACGTCCTGACTTTC. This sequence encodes CAIGKGQEEANVLTF.

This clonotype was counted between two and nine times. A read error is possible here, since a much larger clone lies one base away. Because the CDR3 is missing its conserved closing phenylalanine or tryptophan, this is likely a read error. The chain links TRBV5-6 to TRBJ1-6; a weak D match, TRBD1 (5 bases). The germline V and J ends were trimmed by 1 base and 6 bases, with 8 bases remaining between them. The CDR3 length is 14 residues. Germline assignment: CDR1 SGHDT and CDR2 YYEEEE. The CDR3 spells CASSLFDSNSPLHV. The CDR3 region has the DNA TGTGCCAGCAGCTTGTTCGACAGTAATTCACCCCTCCACGTT.

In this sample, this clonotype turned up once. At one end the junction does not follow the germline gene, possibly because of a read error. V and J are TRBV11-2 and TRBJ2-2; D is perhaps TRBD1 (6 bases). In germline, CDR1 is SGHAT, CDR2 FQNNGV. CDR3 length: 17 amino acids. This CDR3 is CAISFDRDKVGAGELFF. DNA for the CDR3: TGTGCCATCAGCTTTGATAGGGACAAGGTCGGCGCCGGGGAGCTGTTTTTT.

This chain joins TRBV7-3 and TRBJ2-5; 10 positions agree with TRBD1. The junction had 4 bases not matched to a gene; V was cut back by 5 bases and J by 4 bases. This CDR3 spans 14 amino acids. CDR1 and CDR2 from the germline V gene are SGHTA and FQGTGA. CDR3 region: CASSQTGGGETQYF. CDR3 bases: TGTGCCAGCAGCCAGACAGGGGGCGGAGAGACCCAGTACTTC.

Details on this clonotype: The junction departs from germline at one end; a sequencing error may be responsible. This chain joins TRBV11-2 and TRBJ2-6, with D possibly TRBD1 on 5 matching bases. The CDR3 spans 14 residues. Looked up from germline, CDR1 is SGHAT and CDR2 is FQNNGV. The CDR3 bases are TGTGCCAGCAGCATATTAGGTGGGGCCAACGTGCTGACTTTC. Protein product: CASSILGGANVLTF.

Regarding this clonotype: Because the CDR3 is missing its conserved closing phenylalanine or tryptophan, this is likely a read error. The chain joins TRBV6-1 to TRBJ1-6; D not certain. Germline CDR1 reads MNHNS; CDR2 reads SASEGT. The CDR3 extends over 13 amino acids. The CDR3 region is CASNEVAGSPLHL. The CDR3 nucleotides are TGTGCCAGCAATGAAGTTGCGGGTTCACCCCTCCACTTA.

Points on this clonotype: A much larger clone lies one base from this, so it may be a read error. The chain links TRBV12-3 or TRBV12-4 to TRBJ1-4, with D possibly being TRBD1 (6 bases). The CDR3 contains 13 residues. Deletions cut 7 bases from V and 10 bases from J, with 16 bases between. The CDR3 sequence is CASISDSTGKLFF. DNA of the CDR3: TGTGCCAGCATTTCGGACAGCACCGGAAAACTGTTTTTT.

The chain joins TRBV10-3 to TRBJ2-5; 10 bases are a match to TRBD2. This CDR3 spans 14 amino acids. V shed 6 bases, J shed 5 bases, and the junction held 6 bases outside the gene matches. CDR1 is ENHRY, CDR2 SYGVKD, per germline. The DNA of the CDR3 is TGTGCCATCAGCGGACTAGCGGTATGCGAGACCCAGTACTTC. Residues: CAISGLAVCETQYF.

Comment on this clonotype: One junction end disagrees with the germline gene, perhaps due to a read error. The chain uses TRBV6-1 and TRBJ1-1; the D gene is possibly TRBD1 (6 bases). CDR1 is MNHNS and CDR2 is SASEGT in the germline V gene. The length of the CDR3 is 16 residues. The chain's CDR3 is CANSEGPGQINTEASF. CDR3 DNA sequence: TGTGCCAACAGTGAAGGCCCCGGACAGATAAACACTGAAGCTTCCTTT.

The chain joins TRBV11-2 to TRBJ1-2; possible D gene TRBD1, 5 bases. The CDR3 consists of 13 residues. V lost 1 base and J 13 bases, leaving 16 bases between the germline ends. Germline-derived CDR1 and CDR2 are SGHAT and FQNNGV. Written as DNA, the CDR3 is TGTGCCAGCAGCTTAGTGGGGACGTTTGGCCTCACCTTC. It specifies CASSLVGTFGLTF.

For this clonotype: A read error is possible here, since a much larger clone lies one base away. The CDR3 DNA is TGTGTCAGCAGTGAAGTGGGCCTTAAAGTGGATGGCTACACCTTC. It specifies CVSSEVGLKVDGYTF. The chain uses TRBV6-1 and TRBJ1-2; D is unclear. This CDR3 region has 15 residues. Germline CDR1 MNHNS, CDR2 SASEGT.

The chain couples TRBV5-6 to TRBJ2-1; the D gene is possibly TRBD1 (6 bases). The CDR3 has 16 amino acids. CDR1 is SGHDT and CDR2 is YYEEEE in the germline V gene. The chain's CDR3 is CVCSPTGTTSYNEQFF. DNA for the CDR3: TGTGTCTGCAGCCCCACCGGGACAACCTCCTACAATGAGCAGTTCTTC.

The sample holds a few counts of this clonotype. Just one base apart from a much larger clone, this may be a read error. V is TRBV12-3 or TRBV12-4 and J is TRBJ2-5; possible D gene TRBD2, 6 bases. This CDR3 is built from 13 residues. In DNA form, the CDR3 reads TGTGCCAACAGTTTTGGGGGGAAGAAGACCCAGTACTTC. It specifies CANSFGGKKTQYF.

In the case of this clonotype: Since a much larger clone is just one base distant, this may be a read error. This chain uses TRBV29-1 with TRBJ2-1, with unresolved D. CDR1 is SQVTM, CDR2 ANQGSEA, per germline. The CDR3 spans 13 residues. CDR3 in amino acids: CSCWSVDNNEQFF. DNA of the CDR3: TGCAGTTGTTGGTCTGTGGATAACAATGAGCAGTTCTTC.

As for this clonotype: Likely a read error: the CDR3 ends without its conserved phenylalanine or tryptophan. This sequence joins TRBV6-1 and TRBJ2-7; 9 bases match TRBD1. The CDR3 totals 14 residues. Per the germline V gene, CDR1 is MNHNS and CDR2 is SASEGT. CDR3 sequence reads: CTSSSQGTGYEQYL. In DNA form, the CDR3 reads TGTACCAGCTCCTCGCAGGGGACAGGGTACGAGCAGTACTTA.

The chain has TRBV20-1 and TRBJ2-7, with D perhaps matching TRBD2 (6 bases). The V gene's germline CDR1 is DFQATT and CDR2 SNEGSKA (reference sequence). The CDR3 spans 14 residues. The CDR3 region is CSCKEEGYLREQYF. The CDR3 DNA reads TGCAGCTGTAAGGAGGAGGGGTACCTACGAGAGCAGTACTTC.

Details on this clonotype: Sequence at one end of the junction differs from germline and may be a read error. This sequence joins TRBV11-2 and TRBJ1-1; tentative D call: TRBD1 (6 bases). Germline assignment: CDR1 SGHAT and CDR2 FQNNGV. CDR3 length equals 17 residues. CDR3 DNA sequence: TGTGCCAGTAGCTATGGTCGGCCGGGGGCTGGGAACACTGAAGCTTTCTTT. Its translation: CASSYGRPGAGNTEAFF.

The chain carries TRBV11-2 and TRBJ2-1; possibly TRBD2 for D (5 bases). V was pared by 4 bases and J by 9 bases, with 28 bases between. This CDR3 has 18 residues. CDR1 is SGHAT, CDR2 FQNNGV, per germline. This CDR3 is CASSCTEGRLARPIEQFF. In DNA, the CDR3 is TGTGCCAGCAGCTGTACAGAAGGGAGATTAGCGAGGCCCATTGAGCAGTTCTTC.

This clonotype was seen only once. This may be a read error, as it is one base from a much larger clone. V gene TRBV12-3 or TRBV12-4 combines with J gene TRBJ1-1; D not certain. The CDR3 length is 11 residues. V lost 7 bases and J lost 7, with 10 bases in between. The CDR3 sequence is CASNLTYEAFF. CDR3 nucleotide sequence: TGTGCCAGCAACCTAACTTATGAAGCTTTCTTT.

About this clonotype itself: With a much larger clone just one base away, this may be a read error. This CDR3 reads CASLGERKYPYEQYF. CDR3 DNA sequence: TGTGCCAGCCTAGGAGAGAGGAAATACCCCTACGAGCAGTACTTC. The chain recombines TRBV6-1 with TRBJ2-7; D ambiguous. CDR3 size: 15 residues. Germline CDR1 is MNHNS and CDR2 is SASEGT. V lost 8 bases and J lost 2, with 19 bases in between.